These 4 T cell receptor beta chains were sequenced from one sample in a study of early T cells in non-severe SARS-CoV-2 infection. TCRdb passed the 5' RACE reads through MiXCR, listing each CDR3 protein once. The sample carries 75,000 to 80,000 distinct CDR3 sequences, over 9% recorded once. Source: whole blood, taken at baseline. Receptors were obtained from an adult who was a healthcare worker with PCR-confirmed SARS-CoV-2 infection or an uninfected control (not recorded which).

This clonotype was found many times. The V gene is TRBV29-1, the J gene TRBJ2-7; 8 bases map to TRBD2. Per the germline V gene, CDR1 is SQVTM and CDR2 is ANQGSEA. Unmatched junction bases numbered 11, after V lost 3 bases and J lost 7 bases. The CDR3 is 14 residues long. CDR3 coding DNA: TGCAGCGTTGAGTCCGCGCGGGGGGCGAGTGAGCAGTACTTC. Its translation: CSVESARGASEQYF.

This clonotype was seen only a few times. The rearrangement links TRBV11-2 to TRBJ2-1; 9 nucleotides line up with TRBD2. This CDR3 region has 20 residues. V gave up 5 bases and J gave up 0 bases; unmatched junction bases: 17. Germline V gene lookup returns CDR1 SGHAT and CDR2 FQNNGV. CDR3 residues: CASSPETWLAGLSSYNEQFF. CDR3 nucleotides: TGTGCCAGCAGCCCCGAGACATGGCTAGCGGGGTTAAGCTCCTACAATGAGCAGTTCTTC.

This clonotype has ten or more counts. The chain joins TRBV29-1 to TRBJ1-2; D gene unclear. CDR3 length: 12 residues. V was shortened by 1 base and J by 3 bases, with 6 bases between the two germline ends. The germline V gene has CDR1 SQVTM and CDR2 ANQGSEA. Here the CDR3 DNA reads TGCAGCGTTGAAGCCGGGTACTATGGCTACACCTTC. This gives the protein CSVEAGYYGYTF.

The chain carries TRBV11-1 and TRBJ2-7; 12 bases are shared with TRBD1. CDR1 and CDR2 (germline): SGHAT, FQDESV (reference sequence). Trimming at V came to 2 bases and at J to 10 bases, leaving 6 bases not matched to a gene. The CDR3 consists of 14 residues. In DNA, the CDR3 is TGTGCCAGCAGCTTAACGGGACAGGGGGCGCGACAGTACTTC. Residues: CASSLTGQGARQYF.